Below, 30 T cell receptor beta chains from the same sample are listed, as sequenced in a study of control samples from healthy donors and cancer patients. TCRdb keeps only in-frame clones here, not all; method: immunoSEQ multiplex PCR. The table lists about 120,000 clones, roughly 89% of them singletons, with around 10% in the top ten. Sequencing used blood. These receptors were collected from a man aged 25 to 40 in good health.

This clone was seen only a few times. The CDR3 loop is CASSSGTGINQPQHF. CDR3 sequence (DNA): TGTGCCAGCAGCTCCGGGACAGGGATCAATCAGCCCCAGCATTTT. The chain recombines TRBV7-2 with TRBJ1-5, with TRBD1 matching over 9 bases. The CDR3 has 15 residues. In germline, CDR1 is SGHTA, CDR2 FQGNSA. V was pared by 4 bases and J by 3 bases, with 4 bases of the junction left unmatched.

J is TRBJ2-7 and V is TRBV13, with D uncertain. Trimming removed 5 bases at V and 3 bases at J, with 26 bases between. CDR3 length: 18 residues. Germline values: CDR1 PRHDT, CDR2 FYEKMQ (reference sequence). In nucleotides, the CDR3 is TGTGCCAGCAGCCCGCCGGGTGGGCAGCCCGGAACTATCTACGAGCAGTACTTC. Its translation is CASSPPGGQPGTIYEQYF.

The genes are TRBV24-1 and TRBJ1-5; D uncertain. This CDR3 is built from 16 residues. V gave up 4 bases and J gave up 0 bases, with 12 bases separating them. Germline assignment: CDR1 KGHDR and CDR2 SFDVKD. The CDR3: CATSDRTGYSNQPQHF. In nucleotides, the CDR3 is TGTGCCACCAGTGACCGGACGGGTTATAGCAATCAGCCCCAGCATTTT.

This chain joins TRBV3-1 (or the pseudogene TRBV3-2) and TRBJ1-2; D remains unclear. V was cut by 4 bases and J by 5 bases, with 8 bases left in between. This CDR3 region has 12 residues. In germline, CDR1 is LGHDT, CDR2 YNNKEL (reference sequence). CDR3 sequence (DNA): TGTGCCAGCAGCCCGGGCGGATATGGCTACACCTTC. This codes for CASSPGGYGYTF.

V usage is TRBV12-3 or TRBV12-4 and J usage is TRBJ2-5, with D possibly being TRBD1 (6 bases). The CDR3 length is 13 residues. Trimming stripped 5 bases from V and 3 bases from J, with 10 bases between. CDR3 loop: CASSRGQKETQYF. For the CDR3, the DNA is TGTGCCAGCAGTAGAGGACAGAAAGAGACCCAGTACTTC.

The chain combines TRBV25-1 with TRBJ1-6, with a weak D call TRBD1 (6 bases). CDR3 size: 13 residues. The germline gives CDR1 MGHDK, CDR2 SYGVNS. V lost 1 base and J lost 14, with 12 bases in between. This chain's CDR3 is CASSEFLGQSLHF. CDR3 nucleotides: TGTGCCAGCAGTGAATTTCTAGGACAGTCCCTCCACTTT. The entire variable domain, with the rest obtained from reference TRBV25-1 and TRBJ1-6, is as follows: EADIYQTPRYLVIGTGKKITLECSQTMGHDKMYWYQQDPGMELHLIHYSYGVNSTEKGDLSSESTVSRIRTEHFPLTLESARPSHTSQYLCASSEFLGQSLHFGNGTRLTVT.

This CDR3 reads CASSQVEYTEAFF. DNA for the CDR3: TGCGCCAGCAGCCAAGTGGAGTACACTGAAGCTTTCTTT. The genes are TRBV4-1 and TRBJ1-1, with D unresolved. This CDR3 contains 13 residues. V lost 1 base to trimming and J lost 3 bases, with 6 bases between them. Per the germline V gene, CDR1 is MGHRA and CDR2 is YSYEKL.

As DNA, the CDR3 is TGTGCCAGCAGCTTAGCGGTTTTTCGTTATGGCTACACCTTC. The encoded protein is CASSLAVFRYGYTF. The chain carries TRBV11-2 and TRBJ1-2; D not resolved. The CDR3 covers 14 residues. From germline, CDR1 is SGHAT and CDR2 FQNNGV. The V end lost 1 base, the J end lost 5 bases, and 11 bases lay between the germline ends.

The rearrangement uses TRBV6-1 and TRBJ2-7; D uncertain. This CDR3 has 12 residues. Trimming shortened V by 4 bases and J by 2 bases, and 6 bases separated the two germline ends. CDR1 and CDR2 from the germline V gene are MNHNS and SASEGT. CDR3 coding DNA: TGTGCCAGCAGTGGGACGGCCTACGAGCAGTACTTC. Translated, it gives CASSGTAYEQYF.

The chain recombines TRBV5-4 with TRBJ2-5; 9 bases agree with TRBD1. The CDR3 has 14 amino acids. Germline CDR1 reads SGHNT; CDR2 reads YYREEE (reference sequence). Trimming took 4 bases from V and 2 from J; bases not matched to a gene: 3. The CDR3 DNA reads as TGTGCCAGCAGCACCGGACAGGGGCAAGAGACCCAGTACTTC. Amino acids: CASSTGQGQETQYF.

The chain links TRBV29-1 to TRBJ2-5, with no clear D. The CDR3 has 13 residues. Germline-derived CDR1 and CDR2 are SQVTM and ANQGSEA. V was cut by 4 bases and J by 4 bases, with 13 bases left in between. The CDR3 reads CSVVGPPGETQYF. The CDR3 DNA sequence: TGCAGCGTTGTAGGACCACCGGGAGAGACCCAGTACTTC.

This sequence joins TRBV5-1 and TRBJ2-3; no clear D gene. The CDR3 consists of 13 residues. Germline V gene sequence: CDR1 SGHRS, CDR2 YFSETQ. V lost 4 bases, J lost 2 bases, and 8 bases lay in between. In nucleotides, the CDR3 is TGCGCCAGCAGCCTAGGACCCACAGATACGCAGTATTTT. This encodes CASSLGPTDTQYF.

This chain uses TRBV5-6 with TRBJ2-3, with D tentatively TRBD1 (6 bases). In germline, CDR1 is SGHDT, CDR2 YYEEEE. V was clipped by 0 bases and J by 2 bases, with 13 bases between them. The CDR3 contains 16 residues. CDR3 coding DNA: TGTGCCAGCAGCTTGGGGGACACGCGGATCACAGATACGCAGTATTTT. Protein: CASSLGDTRITDTQYF.

The rearrangement uses TRBV4-2 and TRBJ1-3; no clear D. The germline V gene encodes CDR1 LGHNA and CDR2 YNFKEQ. V lost 2 bases, J lost 4 bases, and 15 bases lay in between. The CDR3 has 16 amino acids. The CDR3 DNA follows: TGTGCCAGCAGCCAAAGTGTGAGAGGGTCAGGAAACACCATATATTTT. It is translated as CASSQSVRGSGNTIYF.

This clone was seen only once. This chain uses TRBV11-3 with TRBJ1-1; tentatively, D is TRBD1 (5 bases). This CDR3 is 17 amino acids long. Trimming shortened V by 1 base and J by 0 bases, and 15 bases separated the two germline ends. The germline V gene encodes CDR1 SGHNT and CDR2 YENEEA. CDR3 bases: TGTGCCAGCAGCTTAGGTCAGGGTTGGCGGCTGAACACTGAAGCTTTCTTT. Translation: CASSLGQGWRLNTEAFF. Looking up the rest from reference TRBV11-3 and TRBJ1-1 gives the full variable domain: EAGVVQSPRYKIIEKKQPVAFWCNPISGHNTLYWYLQNLGQGPELLIRYENEEAVDDSQLPKDRFSAERLKGVDSTLKIQPAELGDSAVYLCASSLGQGWRLNTEAFFGQGTRLTVV.

The chain links TRBV27 to TRBJ1-2; D gene ambiguous. The length of the CDR3 is 13 residues. Trimming stripped 1 base from V and 8 bases from J, with 11 bases between. Germline values: CDR1 MNHEY, CDR2 SMNVEV (reference sequence). CDR3 sequence: CASSLWGGSGYTF. In nucleotides, the CDR3 is TGTGCCAGCAGTTTATGGGGTGGGTCCGGCTACACCTTC.

CDR3 bases: TGTGCCAGCAGCTTGGGCTCGTTTACGCAGTATTTT. This codes for CASSLGSFTQYF. The chain couples TRBV5-4 to TRBJ2-3; unclear D gene. The V and J ends lost 0 bases and 8 bases respectively, with 7 bases between them. The CDR3 length is 12 residues. Germline V gene sequence: CDR1 SGHNT, CDR2 YYREEE (reference sequence). Full variable domain (outside the CDR3, taken from reference TRBV5-4 and TRBJ2-3): ETGVTQSPTHLIKTRGQQVTLRCSSQSGHNTVSWYQQALGQGPQFIFQYYREEENGRGNFPPRFSGLQFPNYSSELNVNALELDDSALYLCASSLGSFTQYFGPGTRLTVL.

The chain links TRBV12-3 or TRBV12-4 to TRBJ1-4; no clear D. The CDR3 loop spans 13 amino acids. V gave up 3 bases and J gave up 3 bases, with 5 bases separating them. CDR3 amino acids: CASSFSSNEKLFF. The CDR3 DNA is TGTGCCAGCAGTTTTAGTTCTAATGAAAAACTGTTTTTT.

The chain uses TRBV11-3 and TRBJ1-4; D unclear. Germline V gene sequence: CDR1 SGHNT, CDR2 YENEEA. The V gene lost 5 bases and the J gene lost 5 bases, with 15 bases spanning the gap. This CDR3 region has 15 residues. DNA for the CDR3: TGTGCCAGCAGCCAGGCTTTTCAGGCAAATGAAAAACTGTTTTTT. It codes for CASSQAFQANEKLFF.

This chain connects TRBV7-8 to TRBJ1-5; no clear D. CDR1 SGHVS and CDR2 FQNEAQ come from the germline V gene. V was shortened by 0 bases and J by 0 bases, with 6 bases between the two germline ends. This CDR3 has 15 amino acids. This chain's CDR3 is CASSLASFSNQPQHF. The CDR3 region has the DNA TGTGCCAGCAGCTTAGCGAGCTTTAGCAATCAGCCCCAGCATTTT.

The rearrangement uses TRBV3-1 (or the pseudogene TRBV3-2) and TRBJ1-4; 7 positions agree with TRBD1. Per the germline V gene, CDR1 is LGHDT and CDR2 is YNNKEL (reference sequence). With V trimmed by 4 bases and J by 4 bases, 9 bases remained unmatched. The CDR3 covers 16 residues. The CDR3 region is CASSPIRQGFNEKLFF. CDR3 nucleotide sequence: TGTGCCAGCAGCCCGATACGACAGGGCTTTAATGAAAAACTGTTTTTT.

The V gene is TRBV30, the J gene TRBJ2-1; D may be TRBD1 (6 bases). This CDR3 has 12 amino acids. The germline V gene encodes CDR1 GTSNPN and CDR2 SVGIG (reference sequence). The CDR3 is CASSRGNNEQFF. The CDR3 DNA is TGTGCATCCAGCAGGGGAAACAATGAGCAGTTCTTC.

The chain recombines TRBV7-9 with TRBJ1-3; D gene uncertain. V lost 3 bases and J 2 bases, leaving 5 bases between the germline ends. The CDR3 loop spans 13 amino acids. Germline V gives CDR1 SEHNR, CDR2 FQNEAQ (reference sequence). The CDR3 bases are TGTGCCAGCAGCTTGGCAGCTGGAAACACCATATATTTT. This translates into CASSLAAGNTIYF.

This sequence joins TRBV6-5 and TRBJ2-1; D not certain. V was shortened by 6 bases and J by 3 bases, with 12 bases between the two germline ends. CDR1 is MNHEY, CDR2 SVGAGI, per germline. The CDR3 loop spans 14 amino acids. The DNA for the CDR3 is TGTGCCAGCAGCCCCGAGGTAGTCTACAATGAGCAGTTCTTC. Protein product: CASSPEVVYNEQFF.

The chain uses TRBV30 and TRBJ1-1; tentatively, D is TRBD1 (5 bases). The CDR3 has 14 residues. V was clipped by 5 bases and J by 4 bases, with 17 bases between them. Germline V gene sequence: CDR1 GTSNPN, CDR2 SVGIG (reference sequence). The DNA of the CDR3 is TGTGCCTGGCGCTCGGGCCTCCAGGGCACTGAAGCTTTCTTT. This codes for CAWRSGLQGTEAFF.

V gene TRBV29-1 combines with J gene TRBJ1-1; 11 bases are shared with TRBD1. This CDR3 region has 13 residues. Germline CDR1 SQVTM, CDR2 ANQGSEA. V gave up 1 base and J gave up 12 bases; unmatched junction bases: 7. CDR3 amino acids: CSVEGLDRGQTFF. The CDR3 DNA reads TGCAGCGTTGAAGGGTTGGACAGGGGGCAAACTTTCTTT.

The chain links TRBV5-1 to TRBJ2-2; D is ambiguous. Per germline, CDR1 SGHRS and CDR2 YFSETQ. V gave up 0 bases and J gave up 2 bases, with 11 bases separating them. The CDR3 spans 16 residues. CDR3 in DNA: TGCGCCAGCAGCTTGGAGTCCGTACACAACACCGGGGAGCTGTTTTTT. Translation: CASSLESVHNTGELFF.

The CDR3 region has the DNA TGTGCCAGCAGCGTAAGCGGGGGGCTAGAGACCCAGTACTTC. Translating gives CASSVSGGLETQYF. The J gene is TRBJ2-5, the V gene TRBV9; 9 nucleotides match TRBD2. The J segment lost 4 bases and the V segment lost 1 base, leaving 2 bases of the junction unmatched. CDR1 is SGDLS, CDR2 YYNGEE, per germline. The CDR3 contains 14 residues.

The V gene is TRBV3-1 (or the pseudogene TRBV3-2), the J gene TRBJ2-3, with D perhaps matching TRBD2 (7 bases). Germline-derived CDR1 and CDR2 are LGHDT and YNNKEL (reference sequence). The length of the CDR3 is 16 residues. V dropped 1 base and J dropped 0 bases, with 11 bases sitting between them. The CDR3: CASSQVGGASTDTQYF. Written as DNA, the CDR3 is TGTGCCAGCAGCCAAGTAGGGGGGGCTAGCACAGATACGCAGTATTTT.

This chain joins TRBV6-5 and TRBJ2-5; TRBD2 aligns across 9 bases. This CDR3 contains 13 residues. CDR1 MNHEY and CDR2 SVGAGI come from the germline V gene. Unmatched junction bases numbered 4, after V lost 2 bases and J lost 9 bases. Here the CDR3 reads CASSYGGGAPQYF. CDR3 coding DNA: TGTGCCAGCAGTTACGGCGGGGGGGCCCCCCAGTACTTC.